The rows below give T cell receptor beta chains drawn from one sample of a study of T cell responses to AZD1222 COVID-19 vaccine. Generated by immunoSEQ multiplex PCR, the TCRdb table keeps only in-frame clones and is missing some. The repertoire holds around 15,000 clones, about 84% seen once, with 30% to 40% in the top ten. This specimen was peripheral blood, taken 28 days after the second AZD1222 dose. These TCRs come from an adult who received the AZD1222 COVID-19 vaccine. Both conserved end residues are part of each CDR3. D genes are given only for firm matches.

d_call	v_call	j_call	cdr3_nt	cdr3_aa
-	TRBV5-1	TRBJ1-5	TGCGCCAGCAGCTTGGTGCCAGACAATCAGCCCCAGCATTTT	CASSLVPDNQPQHF
TRBD1	TRBV2	TRBJ2-7	TGTGCCAGCAGTATCAGGACAGGGAATTCGGCCGAGCAGTACTTC	CASSIRTGNSAEQYF
TRBD2	TRBV3-1/TRBV3-2	TRBJ2-7	TGTGCCAGCAGTCAAACTAGCGGGAGTTACGAGCAGTACTTC	CASSQTSGSYEQYF
TRBD1	TRBV6-2/TRBV6-3	TRBJ2-3	TGTGCCAGCAGTTCCGGGACAGGGAACGGAGATACGCAGTATTTT	CASSSGTGNGDTQYF
TRBD2	TRBV24-1	TRBJ2-2	TGTGCCACCAGTGATTCCGGGACTAGCGGGAGTAGCAACACCGGGGAGCTGTTTTTT	CATSDSGTSGSSNTGELFF
-	TRBV5-1	TRBJ1-6	TGCGCCAGCAGCCCCCTGGGGGGTGGTAATTCACCCCTCCACTTT	CASSPLGGGNSPLHF
-	TRBV29-1	TRBJ1-2	TGCAGCGTTTATGGGACATTTGGTGGCTACACCTTC	CSVYGTFGGYTF
TRBD2	TRBV6-5	TRBJ2-7	TGTGCCAGCAGACGTAAGCGGGATGCCTACGAGCAGTACTTC	CASRRKRDAYEQYF
-	TRBV9	TRBJ2-7	TGTGCCAGCAGCGTAGGGGCCAGCTCCTACGAGCAGTACTTC	CASSVGASSYEQYF
TRBD1	TRBV6-5	TRBJ1-2	TGTGCCAGCAGTTACTCGAGGCAGGGGGTAAATGGCTACACCTTC	CASSYSRQGVNGYTF